The clone carrying this T cell receptor (beta chain) was picked up a small number of times. Other DNA sequences in the sample encode the same CDR3. This record belongs to a study of shared clonotypes between healthy human individuals. Sequenced by immunoSEQ multiplex PCR; TCRdb stores in-frame clones only, minus some. The sample contains roughly 2,000,000 clones, approximately 92% of which appear only once. V was cut by 4 bases and J by 1 base, with 4 bases left in between. The CDR3 length is 12 residues. Germline assignment: CDR1 SEHNR and CDR2 FQNEAQ (reference sequence). CD45RO-negative cells were positively selected for CCR7, leaving out terminally differentiated effector memory CD45RA+ cells.

The source is a man younger than 30 in good health. Some clones in this sample may be carry-over from other donors' samples. Material: naive CD8+ T cells from PBMCs. The chain is built from TRBV7-9 and TRBJ1-1; D gene ambiguous. For the CDR3, the DNA is TGTGCCAGCAGCTCCGCGAACACTGAAGCTTTCTTT. As protein: CASSSANTEAFF.